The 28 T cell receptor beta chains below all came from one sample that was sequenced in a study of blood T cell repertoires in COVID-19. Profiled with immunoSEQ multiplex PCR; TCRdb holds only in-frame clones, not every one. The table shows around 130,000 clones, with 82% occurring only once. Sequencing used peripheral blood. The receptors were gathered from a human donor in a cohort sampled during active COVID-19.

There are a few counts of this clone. Here the CDR3 reads CASSLLGLFGELFF. The CDR3 nucleotides read TGTGCCAGCAGCTTACTCGGTTTGTTCGGGGAGCTGTTTTTT. The rearrangement joins TRBV7-2 to TRBJ2-2; D uncertain. CDR1 and CDR2 from the germline V gene are SGHTA and FQGNSA. The CDR3 is made up of 14 amino acids. Trimming stripped 2 bases from V and 7 bases from J, with 11 bases between.

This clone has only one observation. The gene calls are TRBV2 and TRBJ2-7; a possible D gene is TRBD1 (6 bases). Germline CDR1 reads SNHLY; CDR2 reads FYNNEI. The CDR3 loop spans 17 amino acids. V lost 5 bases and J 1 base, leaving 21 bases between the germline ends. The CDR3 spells CASSWSISRGSSYEQYF. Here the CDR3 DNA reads TGTGCCAGCAGTTGGAGCATATCCAGGGGAAGTTCCTACGAGCAGTACTTC. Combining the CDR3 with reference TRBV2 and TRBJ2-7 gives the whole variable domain EPEVTQTPSHQVTQMGQEVILRCVPISNHLYFYWYRQILGQKVEFLVSFYNNEISEKSEIFDDQFSVERPDGSNFTLKIRSTKLEDSAMYFCASSWSISRGSSYEQYFGPGTRLTVT.

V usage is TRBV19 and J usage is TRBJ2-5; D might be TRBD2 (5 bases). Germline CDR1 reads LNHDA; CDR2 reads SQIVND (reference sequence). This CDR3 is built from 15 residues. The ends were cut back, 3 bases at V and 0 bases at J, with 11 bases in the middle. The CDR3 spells CASSMTTMNQETQYF. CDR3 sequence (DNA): TGTGCCAGTAGTATGACTACTATGAACCAAGAGACCCAGTACTTC.

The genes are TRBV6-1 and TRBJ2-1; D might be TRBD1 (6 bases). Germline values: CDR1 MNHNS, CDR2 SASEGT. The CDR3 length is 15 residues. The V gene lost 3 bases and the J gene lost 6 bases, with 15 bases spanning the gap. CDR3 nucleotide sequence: TGTGCCAGCAGTGAGAGTCGACAGGTCTCCAATGAGCAGTTCTTC. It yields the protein CASSESRQVSNEQFF.

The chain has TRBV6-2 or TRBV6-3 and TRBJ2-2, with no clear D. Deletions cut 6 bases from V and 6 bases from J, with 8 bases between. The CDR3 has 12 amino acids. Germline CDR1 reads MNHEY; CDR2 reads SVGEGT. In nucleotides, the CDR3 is TGTGCCAGCAGCACCTGGCCCGGGGAGCTGTTTTTT. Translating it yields CASSTWPGELFF.

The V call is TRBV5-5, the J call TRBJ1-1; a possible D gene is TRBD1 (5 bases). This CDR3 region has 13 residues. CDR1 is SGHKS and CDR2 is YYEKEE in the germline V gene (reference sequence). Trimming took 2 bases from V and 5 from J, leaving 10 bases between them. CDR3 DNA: TGTGCCAGCAGCTTCCAGGGAATGACTGAAGCTTTCTTT. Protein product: CASSFQGMTEAFF.

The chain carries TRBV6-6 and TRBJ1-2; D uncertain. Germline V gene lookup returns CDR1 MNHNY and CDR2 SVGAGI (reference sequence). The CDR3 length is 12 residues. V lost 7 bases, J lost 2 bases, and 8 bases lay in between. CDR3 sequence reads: CASTELNYGYTF. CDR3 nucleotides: TGTGCCAGCACCGAACTAAACTATGGCTACACCTTC.

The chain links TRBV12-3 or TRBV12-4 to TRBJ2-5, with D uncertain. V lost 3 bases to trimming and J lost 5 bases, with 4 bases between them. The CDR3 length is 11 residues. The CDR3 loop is CASSFTETQYF. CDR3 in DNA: TGTGCCAGCAGTTTTACTGAGACCCAGTACTTC.

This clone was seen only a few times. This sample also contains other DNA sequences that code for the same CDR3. The CDR3: CASSPGQANTEAFF. The CDR3 DNA is TGTGCCAGCTCACCGGGACAGGCCAACACTGAAGCTTTCTTT. This chain uses TRBV18 with TRBJ1-1; 8 bases map to TRBD1. There are 14 residues in the CDR3. Germline CDR1 KGHSH, CDR2 LQKENI. V trimming: 3 bases; J trimming: 2 bases; junction bases outside the gene matches: 2.

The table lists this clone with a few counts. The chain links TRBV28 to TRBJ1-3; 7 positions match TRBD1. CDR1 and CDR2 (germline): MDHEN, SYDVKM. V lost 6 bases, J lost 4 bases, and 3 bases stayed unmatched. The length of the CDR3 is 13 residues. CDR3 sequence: CASRRDRGNTIYF. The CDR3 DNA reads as TGTGCCAGCAGGAGGGACAGAGGAAACACCATATATTTT.

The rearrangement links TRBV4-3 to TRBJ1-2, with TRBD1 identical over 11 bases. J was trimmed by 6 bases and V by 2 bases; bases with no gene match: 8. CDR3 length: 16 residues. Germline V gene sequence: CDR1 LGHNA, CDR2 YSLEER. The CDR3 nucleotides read TGCGCCAGCAGCCAACAAGCCGGGACAGGGGGGGATGGCTACACCTTC. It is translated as CASSQQAGTGGDGYTF.

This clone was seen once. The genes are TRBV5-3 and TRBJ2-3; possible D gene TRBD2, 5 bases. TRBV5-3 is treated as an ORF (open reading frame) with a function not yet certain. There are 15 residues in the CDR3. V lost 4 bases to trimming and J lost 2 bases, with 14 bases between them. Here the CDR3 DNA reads TGTGCCAGAAGCCCGGACTTCGAGCACACAGATACGCAGTATTTT. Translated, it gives CARSPDFEHTDTQYF.

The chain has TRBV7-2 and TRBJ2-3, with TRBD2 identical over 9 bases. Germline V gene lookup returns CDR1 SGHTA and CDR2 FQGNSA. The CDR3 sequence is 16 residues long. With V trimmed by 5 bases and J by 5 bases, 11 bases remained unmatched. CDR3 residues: CASSRGGTSRQDTQYF. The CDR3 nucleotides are TGTGCCAGCAGCCGCGGAGGGACTAGCAGACAAGATACGCAGTATTTT.

The CDR3 coding sequence is TGTGCCAGCCGAGGGGCAGGGGCCCCTCAAGATACGCAGTATTTT. It encodes CASRGAGAPQDTQYF. V gene TRBV28 combines with J gene TRBJ2-3; possible D gene TRBD1, 6 bases. The CDR3 has 15 amino acids. CDR1 is MDHEN, CDR2 SYDVKM, per germline. V was clipped by 8 bases and J by 5 bases, with 20 bases between them.

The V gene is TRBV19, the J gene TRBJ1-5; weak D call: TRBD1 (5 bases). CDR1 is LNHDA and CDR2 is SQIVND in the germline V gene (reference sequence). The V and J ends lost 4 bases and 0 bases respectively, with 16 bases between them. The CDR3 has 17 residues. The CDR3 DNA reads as TGTGCCAGTAGTAACCCCTGGCAGGGCAATAGCAATCAGCCCCAGCATTTT. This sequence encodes CASSNPWQGNSNQPQHF.

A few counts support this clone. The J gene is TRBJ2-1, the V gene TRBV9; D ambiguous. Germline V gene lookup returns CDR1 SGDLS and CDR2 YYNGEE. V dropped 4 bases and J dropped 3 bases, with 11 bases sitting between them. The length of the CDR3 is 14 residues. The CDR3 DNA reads TGTGCCAGCAGCCCCTACCCAGGCTACAATGAGCAGTTCTTC. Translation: CASSPYPGYNEQFF.

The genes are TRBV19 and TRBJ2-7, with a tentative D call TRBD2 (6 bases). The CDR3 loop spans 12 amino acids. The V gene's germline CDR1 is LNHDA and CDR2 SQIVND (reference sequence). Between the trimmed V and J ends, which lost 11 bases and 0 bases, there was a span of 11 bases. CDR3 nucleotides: TGTGCCGCGGGGCGCAGCTCCTACGAGCAGTACTTC. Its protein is CAAGRSSYEQYF.

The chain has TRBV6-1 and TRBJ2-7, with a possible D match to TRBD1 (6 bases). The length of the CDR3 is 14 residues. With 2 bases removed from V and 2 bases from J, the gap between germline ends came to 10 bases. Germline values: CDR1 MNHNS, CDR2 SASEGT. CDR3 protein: CASSERRTAYEQYF. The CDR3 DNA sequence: TGTGCCAGCAGTGAACGGAGGACAGCCTACGAGCAGTACTTC.

The CDR3, as DNA: TGTGCCAGCAGTTACGGGCAGGGGGCGAACATTCAGTACTTC. Encoded protein: CASSYGQGANIQYF. J is TRBJ2-4 and V is TRBV6-2 or TRBV6-3; 8 bases are shared with TRBD1. CDR1 and CDR2 (germline): MNHEY, SVGEGT. V lost 2 bases to trimming and J lost 7 bases; unmatched junction nucleotides: 4. There are 14 residues in the CDR3.

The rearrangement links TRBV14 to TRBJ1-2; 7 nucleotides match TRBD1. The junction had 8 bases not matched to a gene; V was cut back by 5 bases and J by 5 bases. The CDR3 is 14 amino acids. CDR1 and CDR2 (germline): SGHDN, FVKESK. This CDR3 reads CASSAGTDLYGYTF. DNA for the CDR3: TGTGCCAGCAGCGCCGGGACAGACCTTTATGGCTACACCTTC. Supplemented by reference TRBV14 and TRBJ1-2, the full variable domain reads EAGVTQFPSHSVIEKGQTVTLRCDPISGHDNLYWYRRVMGKEIKFLLHFVKESKQDESGMPNNRFLAERTGGTYSTLKVQPAELEDSGVYFCASSAGTDLYGYTFGSGTRLTVV.

The CDR3 DNA is TGCGCCAGCAGCTTGGTGGAGGGAGGGGATACGCAGTATTTT. The encoded protein is CASSLVEGGDTQYF. V gene TRBV5-1 combines with J gene TRBJ2-3; 7 bases match TRBD2. The CDR3 length is 14 residues. V was pared by 0 bases and J by 6 bases, with 4 bases of the junction left unmatched. Germline CDR1 reads SGHRS; CDR2 reads YFSETQ.

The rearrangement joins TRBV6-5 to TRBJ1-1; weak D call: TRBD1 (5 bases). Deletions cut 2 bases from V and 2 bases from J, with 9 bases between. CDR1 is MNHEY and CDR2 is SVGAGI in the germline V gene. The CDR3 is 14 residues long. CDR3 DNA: TGTGCCAGCAGTTACGGCAGGGTTAACACTGAAGCTTTCTTT. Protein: CASSYGRVNTEAFF.

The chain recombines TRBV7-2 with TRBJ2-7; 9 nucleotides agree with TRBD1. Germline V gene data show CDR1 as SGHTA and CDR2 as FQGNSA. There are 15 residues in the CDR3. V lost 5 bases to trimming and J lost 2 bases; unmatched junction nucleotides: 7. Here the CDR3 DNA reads TGTGCCAGCAGCGCGACCGGGACAGGGACCTACGAGCAGTACTTC. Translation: CASSATGTGTYEQYF.

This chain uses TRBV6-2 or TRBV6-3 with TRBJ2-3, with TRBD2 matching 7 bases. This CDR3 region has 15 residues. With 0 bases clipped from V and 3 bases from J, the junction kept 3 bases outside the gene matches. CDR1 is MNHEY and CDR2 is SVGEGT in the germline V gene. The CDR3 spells CASSYSERGTDTQYF. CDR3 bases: TGTGCCAGCAGTTACTCGGAGCGGGGTACAGATACGCAGTATTTT.

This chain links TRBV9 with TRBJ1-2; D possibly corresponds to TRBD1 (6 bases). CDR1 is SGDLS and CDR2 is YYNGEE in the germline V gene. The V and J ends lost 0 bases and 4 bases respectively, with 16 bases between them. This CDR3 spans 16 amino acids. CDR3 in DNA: TGTGCCAGCAGCGTAGGAGCCGAACAGGGACCCTATGGCTACACCTTC. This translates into CASSVGAEQGPYGYTF.

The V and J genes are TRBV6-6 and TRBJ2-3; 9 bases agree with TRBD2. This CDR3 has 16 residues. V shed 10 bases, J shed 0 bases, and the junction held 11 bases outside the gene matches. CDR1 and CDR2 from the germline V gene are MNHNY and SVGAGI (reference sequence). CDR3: CATTQRRGGSTDTQYF. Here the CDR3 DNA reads TGTGCCACCACCCAACGGCGGGGGGGAAGCACAGATACGCAGTATTTT.

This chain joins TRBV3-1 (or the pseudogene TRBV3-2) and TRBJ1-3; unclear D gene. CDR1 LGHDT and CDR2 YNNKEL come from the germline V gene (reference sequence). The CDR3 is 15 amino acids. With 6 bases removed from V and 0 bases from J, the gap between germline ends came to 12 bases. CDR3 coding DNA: TGTGCCAGCAGTCAGGACTTCCTCTCTGGAAACACCATATATTTT. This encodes CASSQDFLSGNTIYF.

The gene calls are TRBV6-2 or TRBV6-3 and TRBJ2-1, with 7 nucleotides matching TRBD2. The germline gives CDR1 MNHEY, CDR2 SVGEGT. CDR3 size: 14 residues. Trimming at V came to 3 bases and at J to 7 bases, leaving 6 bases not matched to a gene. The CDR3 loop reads CASSYQVGGNEQFF. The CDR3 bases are TGTGCCAGCAGTTATCAGGTCGGGGGGAATGAGCAGTTCTTC.